This TCR beta chain was documented in a study of blood T cell repertoires in COVID-19 (dated by TCRdb to about 2020). With respect to the entire study: The collaborator samples originated in the United States, Italy and Spain and spanned the acute and convalescent phases of COVID-19. The prospective study material was composed of cDNA or gDNA derived from T cells, B-cell-depleted T cells, or PBMCs. Deeply sampled blood TCRbeta repertoires from subjects exposed to, actively infected with, or recovered from COVID-19 were included in the dataset. A freely available public database, intended as a resource for researchers studying the immune response to SARS-CoV-2, is where the repertoires were released. Samples came from the ongoing ImmuneRACE study (first 160 participants) plus 1,254 subjects from 6 global collaborators. Sample metadata almost always included a de-identified subject ID, COVID-19 status, age in years and sex. Where HLA class I and class II types were available, the types were taken from metadata supplied by the sample provider, not from assay-based typing.

General conclusions and limits of the study: The quantity of clinical and demographic metadata differed by source and by participant and was supplied without curation.

To note about this clone: It has no known antigen specificity. No much larger clone exists at a distance of one base, and base qualities are not known.

The immunoSEQ Assay, a bias-controlled multiplex PCR, was used to amplify TCRbeta CDR3 regions from genomic DNA. As for the authors' bioinformatics: The number of nucleated cells in each sample was estimated by amplification of reference gene primers within the assay. To quantify the absolute abundance of each unique TCRbeta CDR3 rearrangement, sequence reads were collapsed and filtered. For each sample, productive Simpson clonality was calculated as the square root of Simpson's diversity index across productive rearrangements. TCRdb took this table from immuneACCESS and kept in-frame rearrangements with V and J called. Such tables lack part of the clones; where checked against another copy, unresolved V genes explain under half of the gap, and the rest is unexplained. That table is the source of V, J and clone size, and D and trimming were worked out from the DNA. This sample lists about 230,000 clones; approximately 80% were detected once. The ten largest clones add up to around 2% of the sample.

Another Seattle source contributed samples from volunteer blood donors who had recovered from COVID-19. Each collaborating institution followed its own protocols to collect whole blood in K2EDTA tubes. Collaborator samples were shipped for TCRbeta analysis as frozen whole blood, isolated PBMCs, or DNA extracted from either sample type. The TCR sequence derives from a man in his forties who had recovered from COVID-19. The material sequenced was peripheral blood.

The CDR3 loop reads CSVEVGRGHEKLFF. The sequence in DNA is TGCAGCGTTGAAGTAGGCAGGGGGCATGAAAAACTGTTTTTT. Recombination linked TRBV29-1 to TRBJ1-4; 8 bases in between match TRBD1. Taken from the germline V gene, the CDR1 and CDR2 loops are SQVTM and ANQGSEA. Including cysteine and phenylalanine, the CDR3 has 14 amino acids. Of all the DNA, just the CDR3 is kept, 42 bases in frame from base 1. V is pruned by 1 base and J by 6 bases, leaving 4 bases of the junction without a gene match.